This T cell receptor beta chain was documented in a study of blood T cell repertoires in COVID-19. The overall study: Two negative PCRs, clearance, or symptom resolution had been documented for recovered Cohort 3 donors.

Germline V CDR1 and CDR2: SEHNR, FQNEAQ (reference sequence). Trimming took 3 bases from V and 5 from J, leaving 14 bases between them. The CDR3 sequence is 15 residues long. Original processing notes: Amplification of reference gene primers was used by the study to estimate nucleated cell counts. Using immunoSEQ multiplex PCR, the repertoire was profiled, and TCRdb retains in-frame clones only, with some absent. That table gives V, J and clone size, and the DNA gave D and trimming. The profile shows over 200,000 clones, about 90% of them singletons. Study members were between roughly 18 and 100 years old and lived in 20 to 25 US regions. Participant-reported clinical history was the basis for cohort assignment.

Sequenced sample: PBMCs or T cells enriched from blood (not recorded which). This receptor was identified in a woman aged 50 to 60 in a cohort exposed to, infected with or recovered from COVID-19 (not recorded which). The chain recombines TRBV7-9 with TRBJ2-1, with a possible D match to TRBD1 (5 bases). The DNA of the CDR3 is TGTGCCAGCAGCTTCTGGTCTGGGGCGGACAATGAGCAGTTCTTC. Encoded protein: CASSFWSGADNEQFF.